The clone carrying this TCR beta chain was recorded once. Original analysis: Reference gene primer amplification yielded estimated nucleated cell counts. Using immunoSEQ multiplex PCR, the repertoire was profiled, and TCRdb retains in-frame clones only, with some absent. V and J calls and clone size are copied from that table; D and trimming were computed from the DNA. This sample carries some 300,000 clones, 75% to 90% of them seen once, and the ten largest clones take approximately 6%. Recruited during active infection, patients (from Seattle) were subsequently followed longitudinally. V was cut by 7 bases and J by 0 bases, with 15 bases left in between. CDR3 size: 15 residues. Germline V gene lookup returns CDR1 SNHLY and CDR2 FYNNEI. The sample belongs to a study of blood T cell repertoires in COVID-19.

The sequencing input was peripheral blood. The sequence was obtained from a woman between 45 and 65 years old with COVID-19, enrolled during active disease. This rearrangement joins TRBV2 to TRBJ1-2; possibly TRBD1 for D (5 bases). The CDR3 DNA is TGTGCCAGCATCCCTGGGGCGAGAGCTAACTATGGCTACACCTTC. Translating gives CASIPGARANYGYTF.